This note documents a single T cell receptor beta chain sequence. TCRdb called the 5' RACE reads again in MiXCR, with one record for every CDR3 protein. The sample contains 350,000 to 450,000 distinct CDR3 sequences, 13% to 15% of which appear only once. The data originate from a study of T-cell memory formation after mild COVID-19. The specimen sequenced was PBMCs or a T cell subset sorted from them (not recorded which). This TCR was recovered from a man aged 18 to 29 who had mild COVID-19 (a few samples of this study predate the infection). Cell type and time point are not known.

The CDR3 DNA is TGCAGCGTTTGGGACGCGACTAACTATGGCTACACCTTC. It translates to CSVWDATNYGYTF. The chain joins TRBV29-1 to TRBJ1-2; TRBD1 might be the D (5 bases). The CDR3 is 13 amino acids. Germline CDR1 is SQVTM and CDR2 is ANQGSEA. Trimming took 5 bases from V and 0 from J, leaving 10 bases between them. The full variable domain, rest sourced from reference TRBV29-1 and TRBJ1-2, is SAVISQKPSRDICQRGTSLTIQCQVDSQVTMMFWYRQQPGQSLTLIATANQGSEATYESGFVIDKFPISRPNLTFSTLTVSNMSPEDSSIYLCSVWDATNYGYTFGSGTRLTVV.